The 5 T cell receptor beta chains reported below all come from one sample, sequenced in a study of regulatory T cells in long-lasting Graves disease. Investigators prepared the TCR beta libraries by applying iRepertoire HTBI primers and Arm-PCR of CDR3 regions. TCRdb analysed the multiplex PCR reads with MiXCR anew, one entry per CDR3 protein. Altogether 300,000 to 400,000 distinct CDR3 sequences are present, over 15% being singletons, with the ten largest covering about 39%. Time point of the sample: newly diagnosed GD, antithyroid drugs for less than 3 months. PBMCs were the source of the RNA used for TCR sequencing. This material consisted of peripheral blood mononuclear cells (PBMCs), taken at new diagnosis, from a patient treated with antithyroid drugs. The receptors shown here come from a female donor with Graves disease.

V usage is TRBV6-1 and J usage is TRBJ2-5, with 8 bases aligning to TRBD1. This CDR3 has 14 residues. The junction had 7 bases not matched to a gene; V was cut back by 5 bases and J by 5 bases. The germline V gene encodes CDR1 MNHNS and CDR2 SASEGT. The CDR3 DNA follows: TGTGCCAGCAGTACGAGACAGGGGCGGGAGACCCAGTACTTC. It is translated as CASSTRQGRETQYF.

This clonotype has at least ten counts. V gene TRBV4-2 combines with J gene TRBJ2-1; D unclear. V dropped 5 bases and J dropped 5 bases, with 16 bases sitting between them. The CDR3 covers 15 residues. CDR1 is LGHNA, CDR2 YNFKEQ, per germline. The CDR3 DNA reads TGTGCCAGCAGCTCCGGTCAAGGGCCCCACAATGAGCAGTTCTTC. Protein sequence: CASSSGQGPHNEQFF.

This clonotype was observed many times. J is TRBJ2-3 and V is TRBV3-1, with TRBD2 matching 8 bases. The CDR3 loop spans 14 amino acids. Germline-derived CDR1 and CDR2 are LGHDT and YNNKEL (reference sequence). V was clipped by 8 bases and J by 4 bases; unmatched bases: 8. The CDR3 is CASSRREVSDTQYF. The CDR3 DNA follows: TGTGCCAGCTCTAGGCGGGAGGTCTCAGATACGCAGTATTTT.

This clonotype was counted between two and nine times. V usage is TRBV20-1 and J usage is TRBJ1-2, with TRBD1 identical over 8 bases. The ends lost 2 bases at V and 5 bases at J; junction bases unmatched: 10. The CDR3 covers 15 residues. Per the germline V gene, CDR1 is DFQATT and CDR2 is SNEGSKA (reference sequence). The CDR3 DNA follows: TGCAGTGCTAGATCAACAGGGGGTAACGGTTATGGCTACACCTTC. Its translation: CSARSTGGNGYGYTF.

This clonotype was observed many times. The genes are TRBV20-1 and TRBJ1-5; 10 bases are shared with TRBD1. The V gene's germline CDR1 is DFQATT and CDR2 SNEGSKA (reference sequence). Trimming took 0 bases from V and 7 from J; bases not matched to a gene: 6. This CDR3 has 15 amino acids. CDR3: CSAREGTGVGQPQHF. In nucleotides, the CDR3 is TGCAGTGCTAGAGAAGGGACAGGGGTTGGCCAGCCCCAGCATTTT.